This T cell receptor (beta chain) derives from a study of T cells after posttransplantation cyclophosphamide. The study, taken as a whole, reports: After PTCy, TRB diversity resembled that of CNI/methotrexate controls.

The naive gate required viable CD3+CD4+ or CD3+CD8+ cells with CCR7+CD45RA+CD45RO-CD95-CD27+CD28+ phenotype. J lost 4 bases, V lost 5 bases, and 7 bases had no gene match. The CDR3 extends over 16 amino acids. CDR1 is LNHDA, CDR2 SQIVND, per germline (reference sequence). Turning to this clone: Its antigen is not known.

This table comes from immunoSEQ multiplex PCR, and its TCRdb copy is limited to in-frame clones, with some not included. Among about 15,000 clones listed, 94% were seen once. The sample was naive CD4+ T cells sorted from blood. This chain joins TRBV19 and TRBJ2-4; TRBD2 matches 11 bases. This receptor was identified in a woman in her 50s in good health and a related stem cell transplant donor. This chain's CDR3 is CASSSLLAGAKNIQYF. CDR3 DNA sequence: TGTGCCAGTAGTTCCTTACTAGCGGGAGCGAAAAACATTCAGTACTTC.